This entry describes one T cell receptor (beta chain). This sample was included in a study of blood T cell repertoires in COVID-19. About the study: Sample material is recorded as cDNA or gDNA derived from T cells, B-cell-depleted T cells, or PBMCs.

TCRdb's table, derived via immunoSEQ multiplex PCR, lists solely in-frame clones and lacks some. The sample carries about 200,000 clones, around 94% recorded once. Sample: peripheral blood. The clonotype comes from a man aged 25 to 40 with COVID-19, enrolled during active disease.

Here the CDR3 DNA reads TGTGCCTGGAGTAAACAGGGGGCAGGGGGCTACACCTTC. Translating it yields CAWSKQGAGGYTF. The chain links TRBV30 to TRBJ1-2, with 9 bases that match TRBD1. The CDR3 extends over 13 amino acids. J lost 8 bases, V lost 2 bases, and 6 bases had no gene match. CDR1 and CDR2 from the germline V gene are GTSNPN and SVGIG (reference sequence).